The clone carrying this T cell receptor beta chain has ten or more counts. Antigen: not known. The sample is drawn from a study of early T cells in non-severe SARS-CoV-2 infection. Findings of the study overall: Using VDJdb, the matching emphasized anti-spike CD8 responses while missing private and CD4 specificities.

This CDR3 comprises 14 residues. Germline V gene data show CDR1 as LNHDA and CDR2 as SQIVND (reference sequence). V was trimmed by 6 bases and J by 6 bases, leaving 15 bases between them. Individual cDNA molecules were tagged with unique molecular identifiers. In TCRdb, the 5' RACE reads were re-called with MiXCR into one record per CDR3 protein. The table includes around 80,000 distinct CDR3 sequences, around 11% detected once. This receptor was obtained from an adult who was a healthcare worker with PCR-confirmed SARS-CoV-2 infection or an uninfected control (not recorded which). Here the sequenced sample was whole blood, taken at baseline. The chain is built from TRBV19 and TRBJ2-1; a weak D match, TRBD1 (6 bases). CDR3 sequence (DNA): TGTGCCAGTAGCCTCGTGGACAGCATCAATGAGCAGTTCTTC. This codes for CASSLVDSINEQFF.